This TCR beta chain was captured by sequencing in a study of regulatory T cells in long-lasting Graves disease. The time point is: newly diagnosed GD, antithyroid drugs for less than 3 months. Isolated PBMC RNA provided the starting material for the TCR library. This clonotype appeared a few times. This could be a read error, since a much larger clone is one nucleotide away. Building the TCR beta libraries relied on iRepertoire HTBI primers, and CDR3 regions underwent Arm-PCR. TCRdb fed the multiplex PCR reads into MiXCR, producing one record per CDR3 protein. The sample lists some 240,000 distinct CDR3 sequences; 15% to 20% were seen once. The germline CDR1 and CDR2 sequences are MNHEY and SMNVEV (reference sequence). V lost 5 bases to trimming and J lost 0 bases; unmatched junction nucleotides: 13. CDR3 size: 20 residues. These data were also filed under a second study, of T cells in Graves' hyperthyroidism and ophthalmopathy. Per that study: The TCR CDR3 was amplified in a first-round RT-PCR using the HTBI primer set.

The V call is TRBV27, the J call TRBJ1-4, with 12 bases aligning to TRBD1. This receptor was obtained from a woman aged 25-40 years with Graves disease. This specimen was peripheral blood mononuclear cells (PBMCs), taken at new diagnosis, from a patient treated with antithyroid drugs. For the CDR3, the DNA is TGTGCCAGCAGTGATCCCCGCCGGGGACAGGGGGCGGCAACTAATGAAAAACTGTTTTTT. This translates into CASSDPRRGQGAATNEKLFF.